This TCR beta chain was identified during a study of CD8+ T cells in alopecia areata. The authors extracted RNA and reverse transcribed it into cDNA as the sequencing template. Profiling relied on immunoSEQ multiplex PCR, and the TCRdb table lists in-frame clones only, not all of them. The profile shows some 170,000 clones, roughly 63% of them singletons. This CDR3 has 14 amino acids. Germline assignment: CDR1 LNHDA and CDR2 SQIVND (reference sequence). Unmatched junction bases numbered 4, after V lost 4 bases and J lost 3 bases. The treatment is: oral pan-JAK inhibitor, 5-10 mg twice daily. PBMCs, the starting material, were the source of sorted CD4+ and CD8+ T cells. Study-wide results and limits: Normal scalp showed lower clonality than lesional scalp, especially alopecia totalis/universalis. The study also sequences resident alphabeta T cells of normal skin in scalp samples. Mice showed TCR sharing more clearly than patients did, possibly owing to HLA.

Points on this clone: No antigen is known for it.

Sample: CD4+ T cells sorted from blood, taken at roughly week 55, from a patient treated with tofacitinib. The chain is built from TRBV19 and TRBJ1-2; 8 nucleotides line up with TRBD1. This sequence was found in a human donor with alopecia areata. In DNA form, the CDR3 reads TGTGCCAGTAGTACCCAGACAGGGGACTATGGCTACACCTTC. The encoded protein is CASSTQTGDYGYTF.